Sequencing of this T cell receptor (beta chain) was carried out in a study of shared clonotypes between healthy human individuals (dated by TCRdb to 2019 to 2021). Turning to the overall study: A few men and a couple of women, aged 18 to 49 years, made up the cohort. For each donor, three plates each were used for CD4 naive and CD4 memory, two plates were used for CD8 naive, and one plate was used for CD8 memory. To estimate repertoire size and how much clonotype sharing occurs between individuals, the study deeply sequenced the blood TCR repertoires of a handful of healthy adults. Different laboratories and diverse techniques were used to prepare libraries and sequence TCR repertoires, to increase sequencing depth and limit assay-specific biases. Leukapheresis yielded between about 0.8 and 8.9 billion PBMCs per donor.

Healthy HIV-negative adults with no recently reported acute infections or vaccinations were included as donors. Every donor was a Caucasian adult living in Nashville, Tennessee, USA. CD4+ T cells were enriched through magnetic negative selection, after which naive cells were positively selected on CD45RA and the remaining negative fraction served as the memory subset. Blood was collected by leukapheresis, and PBMCs were isolated by Ficoll-Histopaque density gradient centrifugation and then cryopreserved in liquid nitrogen vapor phase. Purity and quantity of every magnetically sorted T cell population were checked by analytical flow cytometry. From each sorted fraction, genomic DNA was isolated and quantified by UV absorbance on a Nanodrop 2000c. About this clone itself: The antigen it binds to is not known. Within one base of it there is no much larger clone, and no base qualities were kept.

The CDR3 numbers 15 residues from cysteine through phenylalanine. Of all the DNA, just the CDR3 is kept, 45 bases in frame from base 1. Taken from the germline V gene, the CDR1 and CDR2 loops are SGHTA and FQGNSA. V lost 2 bases and J lost 2 bases, and the count of bases not matched to a germline gene is 4. Findings and caveats that apply to the study as a whole: Approximately 4.8% of naive CD4, 3.5% of naive CD8, 2.3% of memory CD4, and 0.4% of memory CD8 clonotypes were shared across four donors. Pairwise subsampling led to the expectation that sequencing depth would affect the degree of clonotype sharing among donors. Incomplete sequencing was indicated by rarefaction of sorted-subset datasets, despite the large sequencing depth. Sampling was restricted to blood, and TCR repertoires in tissue are likely to differ from TCR repertoires in blood. Naive subsets generally had larger estimated clonotype richness than memory subsets. Compared with non-shared clonotypes, clonotypes shared by all four sorted-subset donors had higher generation probabilities. Because the study included only a small number of donors, the genetic and exposure-history diversity represented was limited.

TCR CDR3 regions were amplified from genomic DNA by multiplex PCR using the deep immunoSEQ assay. Extracted genomic DNA from each cell subset was distributed evenly across all wells of several immunoSEQ 96-well plates, and each plate was treated as a replicate. For sorted subsets, approximately 190 ng of genomic DNA, equivalent to about 30,000 T cell genomes, went into each replicate PCR. Purified libraries were quantified with a Qubit 3.0 fluorometer, sized on a Bioanalyzer 2100, and re-quantified with the KAPA Library Quantification kit. Every immunoSEQ 96-well plate was sequenced on a separate single-read 150-cycle Illumina NextSeq 550 flow cell. The paper's data handling went like this. Because only junctional sequences without quality scores were contained in the immunoSEQ output, filtering matching that applied to full-length reads could not be performed. Sequences were annotated with PyIR, a Python wrapper for IgBLAST v1.9, using IMGT germline references to assign V/J genes and CDR3. Reads with weak V/J assignments (E-value above 1e-6), missing CDR3, stop codons, out-of-frame junctions, or ambiguous translated residues were removed. A V3J clonotype was defined by an identical inferred V gene, J gene, and CDR3 amino acid sequence. To compute the percentage overlap between repertoires, the number of shared unique clonotypes was divided by the size of the smaller repertoire. Richness of each repertoire was evaluated using RTK rarefaction, the Chao1 estimator, and Recon v2.1 estimates of unobserved clonotypes. For all TCRbeta clonotypes obtained by the gDNA method from a few donors, generation probabilities were computed with OLGA. This is the immuneACCESS table as TCRdb keeps it, with only in-frame sequences that have V and J called. A part of the clones is gone; compared with another copy, unresolved V genes explain less than half, and the rest is unexplained. The V and J calls and clone size were taken over from that table, and D and trimming were inferred from the DNA. Here the sample has about 2 million clones; roughly 94% occur a single time. The ten largest clones take up under 0.15% of the sample.

The specimen sequenced was naive CD4+ T cells sorted from blood. The cell subset or site label, read with the paper, signifies: CD45RA+ positively selected. The V and J genes are TRBV7-2 and TRBJ2-5; 8 bases in the middle match TRBD1. The TCR comes from a man aged 18 to 30 in good health. For the CDR3, the sequence is CASSLPRGPQETQYF. The DNA sequence follows: TGTGCCAGCAGCTTACCCAGGGGGCCTCAAGAGACCCAGTACTTC.